This is a list of T cell receptor beta chains from one sample in a study of blood T cells in healthy people across ages. Each CDR3 protein is one row after TCRdb ran MiXCR on the 5' RACE reads. The sample has 1.6 million or so distinct CDR3 sequences, 30% to 35% seen once. The sequenced sample was blood. The receptors were gathered from a woman aged 25-40 years in good health. CDR3s include the opening cysteine and the closing phenylalanine or tryptophan. Only part of the rows carry a size: once, few, many, or a class if the clone is expanded.

length,size,V,CDR3
17,few,TRBV5-1,CASSAAPRQMAKNIQYF
16,few,TRBV9,CASSVGERWSTDTQYF
18,few,TRBV4-1,CASSQDGGGGRFAYEQYF
15,NA,TRBV18,CASSPDFLGNTEAFF
14,NA,TRBV4-2,CASSPRAGGHEQYF
15,NA,TRBV21-1,CASSNGTARMRKLFF
14,NA,TRBV7-9,CASLGGLNTGELFF
16,NA,TRBV20-1,CSATPDRVWVNTEAFF
17,few,TRBV12-3/TRBV12-4,CASSKNDRGGDTGELFF
17,NA,TRBV11-3,CASSSGTSGGALNEQFF
14,NA,TRBV7-2,CASSLAREHYGYTF
16,few,TRBV27,CASSFLLEPSYNEQFF
15,few,TRBV7-3,CASSLGTGGYTEAFF
13,NA,TRBV5-6,CVSSSGADTEAFF
15,NA,TRBV7-2,CASSFSGEGGYEQYF
16,NA,TRBV7-2,CASSRRTGTNTGELFF
14,few,TRBV28,CASSGYTAGETQYF
14,NA,TRBV28,CASSFRGPIYGYTF
15,many,TRBV5-1,CASSFDPSGANVLTF
16,NA,TRBV12-3/TRBV12-4,CASSLGSGGNQETQYF
12,NA,TRBV2,CASSTGGNTQYF
15,NA,TRBV27,CASSGVSGRHETQYF
12,NA,TRBV29-1,CSGWDRYNEQYF
14,few,TRBV3-1,CASSQGPHANEQFF
19,few,TRBV10-3,CAISEPISIGTGDTYEQYF
15,few,TRBV24-1,CATSFGTDTGETQYF
15,few,TRBV7-9,CASSLSPGRAYEQYF
14,few,TRBV2,CASSWTGIGGEQFF
16,NA,TRBV6-5,CASSRSLAGVADEQYF
14,few,TRBV20-1,CSATAVAAGDEQFF
12,NA,TRBV20-1,CSAREGMSPLHF
13,NA,TRBV9,CASSVVPAGELFF
13,few,TRBV29-1,CSAATGGNTEAFF
16,once,TRBV5-1,CASSFTYRGRTTEAFF
19,NA,TRBV7-8,CASSLEASGRGWYADTQYF